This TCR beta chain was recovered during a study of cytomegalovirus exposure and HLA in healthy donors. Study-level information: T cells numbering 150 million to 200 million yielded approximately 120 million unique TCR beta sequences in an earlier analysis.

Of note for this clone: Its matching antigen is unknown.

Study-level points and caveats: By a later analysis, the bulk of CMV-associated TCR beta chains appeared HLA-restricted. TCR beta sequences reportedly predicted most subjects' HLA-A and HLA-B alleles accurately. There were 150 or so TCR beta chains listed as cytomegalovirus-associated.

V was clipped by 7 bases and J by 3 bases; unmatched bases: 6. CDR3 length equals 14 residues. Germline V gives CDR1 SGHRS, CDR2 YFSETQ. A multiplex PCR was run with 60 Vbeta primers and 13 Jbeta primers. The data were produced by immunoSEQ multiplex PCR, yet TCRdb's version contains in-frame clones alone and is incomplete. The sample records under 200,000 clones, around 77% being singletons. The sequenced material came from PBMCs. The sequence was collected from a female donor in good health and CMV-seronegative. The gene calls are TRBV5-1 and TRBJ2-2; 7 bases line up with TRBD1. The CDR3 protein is CASSLGQDTGELFF. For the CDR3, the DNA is TGCGCCAGCTCACTTGGACAGGACACCGGGGAGCTGTTTTTT. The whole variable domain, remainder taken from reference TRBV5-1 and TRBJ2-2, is KAGVTQTPRYLIKTRGQQVTLSCSPISGHRSVSWYQQTPGQGLQFLFEYFSETQRNKGNFPGRFSGRQFSNSRSEMNVSTLELGDSALYLCASSLGQDTGELFFGEGSRLTVL.